This T cell receptor (beta chain) was sequenced for a study of CD8+CD57+ T cells in acquired aplastic anemia. Study-level background: Sorting CD4+ and CD8+ cells gave DNA averaging around 3 ug.

Both TCR beta VDJ combination and CDR3 sequence profiling were carried out. Genomic DNA was the template for this profiling. TCRdb itself ran the reads through MiXCR, one entry per CDR3 protein. Of more than 150,000 distinct CDR3 sequences listed, roughly half are singletons. Patients picked for sequencing had shown CD8+CD57+ cell expansion detected by flow cytometry. Every patient had severe acquired aplastic anemia. Sequences were obtained from sorted CD4+, CD8+, or CD8+CD57+ T cells (not recorded which) from PBMCs. The receptor was isolated from a human donor with aplastic anemia.

The CDR3 protein is CATSESSGNTIYF. CDR3 in DNA: TGTGCCACCAGTGAATCCTCTGGAAACACCATATATTTT. The chain links TRBV24-1 to TRBJ1-3; D gene ambiguous. This CDR3 has 13 residues. CDR1 is KGHDR, CDR2 SFDVKD, per germline. V was clipped by 4 bases and J by 0 bases, with 3 bases between them.